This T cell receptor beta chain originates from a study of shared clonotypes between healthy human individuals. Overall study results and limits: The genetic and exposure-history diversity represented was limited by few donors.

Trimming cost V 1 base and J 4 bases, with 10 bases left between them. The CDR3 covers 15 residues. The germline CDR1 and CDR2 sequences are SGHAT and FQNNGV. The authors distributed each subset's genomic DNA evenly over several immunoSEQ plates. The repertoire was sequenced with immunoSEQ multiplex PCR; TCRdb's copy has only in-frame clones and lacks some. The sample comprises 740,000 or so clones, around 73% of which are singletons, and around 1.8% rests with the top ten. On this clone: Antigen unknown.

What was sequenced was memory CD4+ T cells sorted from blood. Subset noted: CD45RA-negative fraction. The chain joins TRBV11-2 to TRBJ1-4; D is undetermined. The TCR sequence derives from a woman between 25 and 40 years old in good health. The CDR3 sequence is CASSLVRSRNEKLFF. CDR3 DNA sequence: TGTGCCAGCAGCTTAGTTCGGAGTCGTAATGAAAAACTGTTTTTT.